The 16 T cell receptor beta chains listed next were all sequenced from one sample in a study of cytotoxic CD8 clonotypes in ibrutinib-treated CLL. Assay: immunoSEQ multiplex PCR; the TCRdb copy retains only in-frame clones and omits some. The table shows about 200,000 clones, with about four fifths occurring only once. The sequences come from PBMCs, collected after 12 months of ibrutinib treatment. These receptors were obtained from a human donor with chronic lymphocytic leukemia.

The chain recombines TRBV18 with TRBJ2-5, with D perhaps being TRBD1 or TRBD2 (5 bases each). This CDR3 comprises 14 residues. Trimming shortened V by 6 bases and J by 1 base, and 12 bases separated the two germline ends. Germline V gene lookup returns CDR1 KGHSH and CDR2 LQKENI. CDR3 coding DNA: TGTGCCAGCTCCTCGACCGGGGCCCAAGAGACCCAGTACTTC. As protein: CASSSTGAQETQYF.

This clone was counted only a few times. V gene TRBV7-2 combines with J gene TRBJ1-5; no reliable D call. Trimming removed 3 bases from V and 7 bases from J, with 10 bases in between. Germline V gene lookup returns CDR1 SGHTA and CDR2 FQGNSA. The CDR3 runs to 13 residues. The CDR3 loop is CASSLQDRQPQHF. The CDR3 DNA is TGTGCCAGCAGCTTGCAGGACCGGCAGCCCCAGCATTTT.

The J gene is TRBJ2-2, the V gene TRBV5-1; D is unresolved. Deletions cut 0 bases from V and 3 bases from J, with 9 bases between. CDR1 SGHRS and CDR2 YFSETQ come from the germline V gene. This CDR3 comprises 15 residues. The CDR3 nucleotides read TGCGCCAGCAGCTTGGCTTCCGGATACACCGGGGAGCTGTTTTTT. This encodes CASSLASGYTGELFF.

The chain couples TRBV2 to TRBJ1-2, with a weak D call TRBD1 (6 bases). This CDR3 is built from 13 residues. Per the germline V gene, CDR1 is SNHLY and CDR2 is FYNNEI. V was pared by 0 bases and J by 7 bases, with 9 bases between. The CDR3 spells CASSEASGAGYTF. DNA of the CDR3: TGTGCCAGCAGTGAAGCGTCAGGGGCTGGCTACACCTTC.

The chain links TRBV27 to TRBJ1-6; D remains ambiguous. Per germline, CDR1 MNHEY and CDR2 SMNVEV (reference sequence). This CDR3 region has 15 residues. Trimming removed 3 bases from V and 4 bases from J, with 10 bases in between. CDR3 nucleotides: TGTGCCAGCAGTTTGTGGCGGAGTTATAATTCACCCCTCCACTTT. It yields the protein CASSLWRSYNSPLHF.

The chain is built from TRBV6-1 and TRBJ1-2, with 8 positions matching TRBD1. CDR1 and CDR2 from the germline V gene are MNHNS and SASEGT. The CDR3 has 15 amino acids. The V gene end was trimmed by 3 bases and the J gene end by 8 bases; junction bases not matched to a gene: 11. CDR3 bases: TGTGCCAGCAGTGAGACCGCCAGGGGGCGAATCGGCTACACCTTC. This encodes CASSETARGRIGYTF.

The chain uses TRBV18 and TRBJ1-4; tentatively, D is TRBD1 (5 bases). Trimming took off 6 bases at V and 6 bases at J, with 11 bases between the two ends. This CDR3 contains 13 residues. Per germline, CDR1 KGHSH and CDR2 LQKENI. CDR3 amino acids: CASSEGLDEKLFF. The CDR3 coding sequence is TGTGCCAGCTCGGAGGGGTTGGATGAAAAACTGTTTTTT.

The chain links TRBV6-1 to TRBJ1-2, with 8 bases lining up with TRBD1. CDR3 length equals 15 residues. J gave up 4 bases and V 2 bases, and 6 bases lay outside the gene matches. The germline CDR1 and CDR2 sequences are MNHNS and SASEGT. CDR3 nucleotide sequence: TGTGCCAGCAGTGAAACCAGGGGGCCAGGCTATGGCTACACCTTC. Protein sequence: CASSETRGPGYGYTF.

The V and J genes are TRBV28 and TRBJ2-7, with 10 bases aligning to TRBD1. CDR3 length equals 16 residues. V shed 5 bases and J 3 bases; nucleotides not matched to a gene: 10. Germline-derived CDR1 and CDR2 are MDHEN and SYDVKM. This CDR3 reads CASSRYPRTGGYEQYF. The CDR3 DNA sequence: TGTGCCAGCAGTCGTTATCCTCGGACAGGGGGCTACGAGCAGTACTTC.

This chain links TRBV5-1 with TRBJ2-7; a weak D match, TRBD1 (5 bases). This CDR3 region has 16 residues. Germline lookup yields CDR1 SGHRS and CDR2 YFSETQ. The ends were cut back, 4 bases at V and 6 bases at J, with 23 bases in the middle. The CDR3 DNA reads as TGCGCCAGCAGCCCCGCACAGGTGTTCTTCTCGGGCGAGCAGTACTTC. Residues: CASSPAQVFFSGEQYF.

This chain connects TRBV6-1 to TRBJ2-7; 8 nucleotides align to TRBD1. Germline CDR1 and CDR2: MNHNS and SASEGT. V was pared by 6 bases and J by 2 bases, with 3 bases of the junction left unmatched. The CDR3 covers 13 residues. CDR3 amino acids: CASSDRGPYEQYF. Written as DNA, the CDR3 is TGTGCCAGCAGCGACAGGGGCCCCTACGAGCAGTACTTC.

As to this clone: Mismatch with germline at one junction end may stem from a read error. This chain links TRBV7-9 with TRBJ1-2, with unresolved D. This CDR3 comprises 11 residues. Germline V lookup: CDR1 SEHNR, CDR2 FQNEAQ (reference sequence). CDR3 DNA: TGTGCCAGCAGCTTAGCCTACTGGACCTCCTTC. Translated, it gives CASSLAYWTSF.

V is TRBV7-9 and J is TRBJ2-7; tentatively, D is TRBD1 (6 bases). The V end was cut by 0 bases, the J end by 6 bases, with 12 bases between. CDR1 SEHNR and CDR2 FQNEAQ come from the germline V gene (reference sequence). This CDR3 contains 14 residues. The CDR3, as DNA: TGTGCCAGCAGCTTAGCCAGGGGAAGCGCCGAGCAGTACTTC. It encodes CASSLARGSAEQYF.

The rearrangement links TRBV2 to TRBJ2-5, with 7 bases fitting TRBD1. V shed 11 bases and J 1 base; nucleotides not matched to a gene: 13. The CDR3 loop spans 15 amino acids. Germline V gene lookup returns CDR1 SNHLY and CDR2 FYNNEI. The CDR3 coding sequence is TGTGCCGGCCAGTTACAAACAGGGGCCCAAGAGACCCAGTACTTC. Protein: CAGQLQTGAQETQYF.

V is TRBV18 and J is TRBJ2-7; a possible D gene is TRBD1 (6 bases). V gave up 2 bases and J gave up 0 bases, with 14 bases separating them. CDR1 is KGHSH, CDR2 LQKENI, per germline. The CDR3 is 16 amino acids. CDR3 DNA sequence: TGTGCCAGCTCACCATCCCTGGGGACAAGCTCCTACGAGCAGTACTTC. This sequence encodes CASSPSLGTSSYEQYF.

This chain links TRBV18 with TRBJ2-1; D may be TRBD1 (6 bases). Deletions cut 5 bases from V and 8 bases from J, with 10 bases between. Germline V gives CDR1 KGHSH, CDR2 LQKENI. The CDR3 has 12 residues. The CDR3: CASSNREHEQFF. CDR3 nucleotide sequence: TGTGCCAGCTCAAACAGGGAACATGAGCAGTTCTTC.